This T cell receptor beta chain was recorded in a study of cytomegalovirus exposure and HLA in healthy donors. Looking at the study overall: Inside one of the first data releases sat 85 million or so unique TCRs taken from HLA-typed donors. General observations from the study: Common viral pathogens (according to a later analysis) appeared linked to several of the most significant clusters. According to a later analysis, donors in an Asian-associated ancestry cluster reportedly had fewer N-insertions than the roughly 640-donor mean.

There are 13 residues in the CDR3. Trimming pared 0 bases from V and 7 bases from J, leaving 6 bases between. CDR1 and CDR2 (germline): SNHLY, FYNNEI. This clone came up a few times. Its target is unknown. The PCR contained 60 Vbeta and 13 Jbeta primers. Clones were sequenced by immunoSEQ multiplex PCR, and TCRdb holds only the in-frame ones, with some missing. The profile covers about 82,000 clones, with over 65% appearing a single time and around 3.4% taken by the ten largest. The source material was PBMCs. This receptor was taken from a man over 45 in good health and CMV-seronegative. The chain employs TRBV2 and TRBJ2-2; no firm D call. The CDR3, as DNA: TGTGCCAGCAGTGAAGCCGAGAACGGGGAGCTGTTTTTT. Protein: CASSEAENGELFF.